These 19 T cell receptor beta chains were sequenced from one sample in a study of graft-versus-host responses after intestinal transplantation (dated by TCRdb to about 2021). The library was obtained by the immunoSEQ multiplex PCR assay. TCRdb stores this immuneACCESS table with in-frame sequences only. Part of the clones is absent; in the studies checked, under half of the shortfall reflects unresolved V genes, and no reason is known for the rest. The sample includes 84,000 or so clones, with around 93% observed a single time. The ten largest make up about 1% of the sample. Reading the label with the study, this specimen's time point is: cells obtained before transplantation from donor or recipient. Their antigens are not known. The specimen was unstimulated CD8+ T cells sorted from spleen or lymph node cells, collected before transplant. These receptors originate from a human donor who was the organ donor for an intestinal transplant.

The chain couples TRBV5-4 to TRBJ2-1; D ambiguous. CDR3 length equals 15 residues. CDR1 SGHNT and CDR2 YYREEE come from the germline V gene (reference sequence). V lost 9 bases and J 0 bases, leaving 16 bases between the germline ends. The CDR3 DNA is TGTGCCATCCGTACTGACACGAGCTCCTACAATGAGCAGTTCTTC. This sequence encodes CAIRTDTSSYNEQFF.

The J gene is TRBJ1-1, the V gene TRBV30, with a tentative D call TRBD1 (5 bases). Per germline, CDR1 GTSNPN and CDR2 SVGIG (reference sequence). V lost 3 bases, J lost 8 bases, and 10 bases lay in between. The CDR3 covers 11 residues. The CDR3 nucleotides are TGTGCCTGGAGCCTCGGGGGGGAAGCTTTCTTT. It specifies CAWSLGGEAFF.

The chain's CDR3 is CASSQESGSGGEQYF. In DNA form, the CDR3 reads TGCGCCAGCAGCCAAGAATCCGGGTCGGGGGGCGAGCAGTACTTC. The chain employs TRBV4-1 and TRBJ2-7, with 7 bases that match TRBD2. The CDR3 length is 15 residues. In germline, CDR1 is MGHRA, CDR2 YSYEKL. The V segment lost 0 bases and the J segment 6 bases; nucleotides outside the gene matches: 8.

The CDR3 spells CASSLGITTNTEAFF. The CDR3 DNA is TGTGCCAGCAGCTTGGGTATAACTACGAACACTGAAGCTTTCTTT. V is TRBV7-9 and J is TRBJ1-1; no clear D. Trimming cost V 3 bases and J 1 base, with 12 bases left between them. CDR3 length: 15 residues. CDR1 is SEHNR and CDR2 is FQNEAQ in the germline V gene (reference sequence).

As regards this clone: Without the conserved terminal phenylalanine or tryptophan, this CDR3 likely stems from a read error. The rearrangement links TRBV19 to TRBJ2-7, with D possibly TRBD1 on 6 matching bases. Trimming removed 6 bases at V and 3 bases at J, with 21 bases between. The CDR3 extends over 16 amino acids. Germline-derived CDR1 and CDR2 are LNHDA and SQIVND (reference sequence). The CDR3 DNA sequence: TGTGCCAGTAGCTGGGCTACAGGGACGGGCGTCTACGAGCAGTACCTC. It is translated as CASSWATGTGVYEQYL.

The chain couples TRBV7-6 to TRBJ2-1; D possibly corresponds to TRBD1 (7 bases). The V and J ends lost 5 bases and 4 bases respectively, with 15 bases between them. The CDR3 consists of 15 residues. Germline CDR1 SGHVS, CDR2 FNYEAQ. As DNA, the CDR3 is TGTGCCAGCAGCCCAGGAGGGGGACAGTACAATGAGCAGTTCTTC. Protein: CASSPGGGQYNEQFF.

This chain links TRBV7-2 with TRBJ2-1; 9 bases are a match to TRBD1. Germline-derived CDR1 and CDR2 are SGHTA and FQGNSA. The CDR3 runs 16 residues. V trimming: 5 bases; J trimming: 11 bases; junction bases outside the gene matches: 16. The CDR3 region has the DNA TGTGCCAGCAGCGTGCCGGGACAGGGCGCCCAAATCCAGCAGTTCTTC. Translation: CASSVPGQGAQIQQFF.

This clone was detected a few times. The rearrangement joins TRBV6-1 to TRBJ1-5; no firm D call. The germline V gene encodes CDR1 MNHNS and CDR2 SASEGT. The V end was cut by 0 bases, the J end by 0 bases, with 9 bases between. The CDR3 sequence is 16 residues long. In nucleotides, the CDR3 is TGTGCCAGCAGTGAAGCGAACAGTTATAGCAATCAGCCCCAGCATTTT. This codes for CASSEANSYSNQPQHF.

This chain joins TRBV5-4 and TRBJ1-6; TRBD1 aligns across 10 bases. Unmatched junction bases numbered 8, after V lost 4 bases and J lost 10 bases. Germline-derived CDR1 and CDR2 are SGHNT and YYREEE (reference sequence). The CDR3 length is 15 residues. The CDR3 bases are TGTGCCAGCAGCCCTCCGGGACAGGGGCGGTCACCCCTCCACTTT. Translating it yields CASSPPGQGRSPLHF.

This clone was detected only once. The CDR3 here is CASSRTYRTYNEQFF. The CDR3 coding sequence is TGTGCCAGCAGCCGGACTTACCGAACCTACAATGAGCAGTTCTTC. The chain employs TRBV7-2 and TRBJ2-1; D possibly corresponds to TRBD2 (5 bases). CDR1 and CDR2 (germline): SGHTA, FQGNSA. Trimming removed 5 bases at V and 2 bases at J, with 13 bases between. This CDR3 contains 15 residues.

The CDR3 region is CASSVERTTPSTDTQYF. CDR3 DNA sequence: TGTGCCAGCAGCGTAGAGAGGACTACACCTAGCACAGATACGCAGTATTTT. The J gene is TRBJ2-3, the V gene TRBV9, with a tentative D call TRBD2 (6 bases). Looked up from germline, CDR1 is SGDLS and CDR2 is YYNGEE. Between the trimmed V and J ends, which lost 0 bases and 0 bases, there was a span of 14 bases. The CDR3 is 17 residues long.

V gene TRBV9 combines with J gene TRBJ2-3; TRBD2 aligns across 11 bases. The ends lost 1 base at V and 5 bases at J; junction bases unmatched: 3. The CDR3 has 15 residues. Per the germline V gene, CDR1 is SGDLS and CDR2 is YYNGEE. CDR3 DNA: TGTGCCAGCAGCGTAATAGCGGGGGGGAGAGATACGCAGTATTTT. Translating it yields CASSVIAGGRDTQYF.

The chain recombines TRBV6-1 with TRBJ2-5; TRBD1 agrees at 8 bases. The J call is uncertain, as TRBJ2-7 better fits the DNA end. Germline CDR1 reads MNHNS; CDR2 reads SASEGT. This CDR3 is 15 amino acids long. DNA of the CDR3: TGTGCCAGCAGTGAAGCGGACAGGGTTGTGTACGAGCAGTACTTC. This translates into CASSEADRVVYEQYF.

The CDR3 sequence: CASSLSQSRETQYF. The CDR3 DNA reads as TGTGCCAGCAGTTTAAGCCAGAGCAGGGAGACCCAGTACTTC. The J gene is TRBJ2-5, the V gene TRBV27; unclear D gene. V gave up 2 bases and J gave up 5 bases, with 12 bases separating them. Germline lookup yields CDR1 MNHEY and CDR2 SMNVEV (reference sequence). This CDR3 comprises 14 residues.

The V call is TRBV5-6, the J call TRBJ1-6, with D perhaps matching TRBD1 (5 bases). The germline gives CDR1 SGHDT, CDR2 YYEEEE. Trimming left V 4 bases short and J 8 bases short, with 22 bases between. This CDR3 comprises 17 residues. The CDR3 loop reads CASSPFRMGTGDSPLHF. The CDR3 bases are TGTGCCAGCAGCCCATTCAGGATGGGGACTGGGGATTCACCCCTCCACTTT. Based on the CDR3 plus reference TRBV5-6 and TRBJ1-6, the full variable domain is DAGVTQSPTHLIKTRGQQVTLRCSPKSGHDTVSWYQQALGQGPQFIFQYYEEEERQRGNFPDRFSGHQFPNYSSELNVNALLLGDSALYLCASSPFRMGTGDSPLHFGNGTRLTVT.

This chain connects TRBV11-3 to TRBJ2-3, with 9 bases aligning to TRBD1. Germline V gene lookup returns CDR1 SGHNT and CDR2 YENEEA. Trimming cost V 1 base and J 2 bases; bases outside gene matches: 10. The CDR3 is made up of 18 amino acids. CDR3 nucleotide sequence: TGTGCCAGCAGCTTAGGCCGAGCAGGGACAGGGCTCACAGATACGCAGTATTTT. Encoded protein: CASSLGRAGTGLTDTQYF.

The CDR3 loop reads CASSFIGSYEQYF. DNA for the CDR3: TGTGCCAGCAGCTTTATTGGCAGCTACGAGCAGTACTTC. The rearrangement links TRBV12-1 to TRBJ2-7; TRBD1 is the table's D call and was not checked against the DNA. TRBV12-1 is labeled a pseudogene. There are 13 residues in the CDR3.

In this sample, this clone turned up a few times. The chain has TRBV2 and TRBJ1-2, with TRBD1 identical over 9 bases. After removal of 6 bases from V and 4 bases from J, the junction contained 6 bases not matched to a gene. The germline CDR1 and CDR2 sequences are SNHLY and FYNNEI. There are 14 residues in the CDR3. CDR3 amino acids: CASSARDRVYGYTF. The DNA for the CDR3 is TGTGCCAGCAGCGCCCGGGACAGGGTCTATGGCTACACCTTC.

The table lists this clone with a count of one. The rearrangement uses TRBV4-1 and TRBJ2-7, with D tentatively TRBD2 (5 bases). The CDR3 loop spans 11 amino acids. CDR1 is MGHRA and CDR2 is YSYEKL in the germline V gene. The V end lost 5 bases, the J end lost 6 bases, and 8 bases lay between the germline ends. CDR3 region: CASSAGVEQYF. Here the CDR3 DNA reads TGCGCCAGCAGCGCCGGGGTCGAGCAGTACTTC.